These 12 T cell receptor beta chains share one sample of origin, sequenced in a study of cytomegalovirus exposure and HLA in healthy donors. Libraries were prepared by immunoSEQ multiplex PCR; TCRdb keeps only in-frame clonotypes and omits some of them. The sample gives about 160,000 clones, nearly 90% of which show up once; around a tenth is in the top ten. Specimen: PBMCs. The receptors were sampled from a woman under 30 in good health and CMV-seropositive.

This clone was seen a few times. CDR3 loop: CATSSGTDSGANVLTF. CDR3 bases: TGTGCCACCAGCAGCGGGACAGACTCTGGGGCCAACGTCCTGACTTTC. V gene TRBV15 combines with J gene TRBJ2-6; 7 nucleotides align to TRBD1. In germline, CDR1 is LNHNV, CDR2 YYDKDF (reference sequence). V lost 3 bases, J lost 0 bases, and 2 bases stayed unmatched. CDR3 length: 16 residues. The whole variable domain, filled in from reference TRBV15 and TRBJ2-6, reads DAMVIQNPRYQVTQFGKPVTLSCSQTLNHNVMYWYQQKSSQAPKLLFHYYDKDFNNEADTPDNFQSRRPNTSFCFLDIRSPGLGDTAMYLCATSSGTDSGANVLTFGAGSRLTVL.

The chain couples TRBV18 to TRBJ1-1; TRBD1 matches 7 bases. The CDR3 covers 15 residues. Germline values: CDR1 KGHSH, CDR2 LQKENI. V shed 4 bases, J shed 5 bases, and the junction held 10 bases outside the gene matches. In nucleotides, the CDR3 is TGTGCCAGCTCACTCGGGACAGATGGAAGGACTGAAGCTTTCTTT. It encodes CASSLGTDGRTEAFF.

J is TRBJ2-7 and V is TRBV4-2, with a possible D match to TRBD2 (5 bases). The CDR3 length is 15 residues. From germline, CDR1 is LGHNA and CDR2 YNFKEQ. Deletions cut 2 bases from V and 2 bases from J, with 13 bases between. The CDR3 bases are TGTGCCAGCAGCCAAACGGGAAAGGCAACCTACGAGCAGTACTTC. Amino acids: CASSQTGKATYEQYF.

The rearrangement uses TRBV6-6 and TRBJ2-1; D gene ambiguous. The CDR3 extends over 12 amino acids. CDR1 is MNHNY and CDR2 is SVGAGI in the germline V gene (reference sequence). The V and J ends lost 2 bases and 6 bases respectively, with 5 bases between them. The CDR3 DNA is TGTGCCAGCAGTTACGACTTCAATGAGCAGTTCTTC. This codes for CASSYDFNEQFF.

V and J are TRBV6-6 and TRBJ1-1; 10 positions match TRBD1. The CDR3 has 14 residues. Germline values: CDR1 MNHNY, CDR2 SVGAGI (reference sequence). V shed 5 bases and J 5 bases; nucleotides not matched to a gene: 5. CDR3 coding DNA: TGTGCCAGCAGTACCGGACAGGGGGTTACTGAAGCTTTCTTT. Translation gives CASSTGQGVTEAFF.

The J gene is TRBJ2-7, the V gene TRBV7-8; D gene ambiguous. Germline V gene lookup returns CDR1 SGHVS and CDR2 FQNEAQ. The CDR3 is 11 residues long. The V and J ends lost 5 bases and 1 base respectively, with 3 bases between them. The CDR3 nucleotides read TGTGCCAGCAGCCCGTCCTACGAGCAGTACTTC. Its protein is CASSPSYEQYF.

CDR3 sequence: CATSSPRRGQETQYF. The CDR3 DNA reads as TGTGCCACCAGCTCGCCCCGGAGGGGTCAGGAGACCCAGTACTTC. The V and J genes are TRBV15 and TRBJ2-5; possible D gene TRBD2, 6 bases. The CDR3 covers 15 residues. CDR1 LNHNV and CDR2 YYDKDF come from the germline V gene (reference sequence). V was trimmed by 5 bases and J by 5 bases, leaving 18 bases between them.

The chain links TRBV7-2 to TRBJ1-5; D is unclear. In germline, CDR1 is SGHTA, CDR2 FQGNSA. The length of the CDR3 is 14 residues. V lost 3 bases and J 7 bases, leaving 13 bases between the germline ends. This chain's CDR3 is CASSFMYGGQPQHF. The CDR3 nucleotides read TGTGCCAGCAGCTTTATGTATGGCGGACAGCCCCAGCATTTT.

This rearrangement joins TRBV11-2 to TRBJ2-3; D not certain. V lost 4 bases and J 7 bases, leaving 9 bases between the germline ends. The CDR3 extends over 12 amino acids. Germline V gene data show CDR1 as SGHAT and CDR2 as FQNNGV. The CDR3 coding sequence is TGTGCCAGCAGCTCAGATGGCAATACGCAGTATTTT. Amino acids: CASSSDGNTQYF.

DNA of the CDR3: TGTGCCAGCAGTGAAGGGGGCGGAAGCTCTGGAAACACCATATATTTT. Translated, it gives CASSEGGGSSGNTIYF. The chain couples TRBV6-1 to TRBJ1-3; weak D call: TRBD1 (5 bases). CDR3 length: 16 amino acids. Germline-derived CDR1 and CDR2 are MNHNS and SASEGT. Trimming shortened V by 1 base and J by 0 bases, and 10 bases separated the two germline ends.

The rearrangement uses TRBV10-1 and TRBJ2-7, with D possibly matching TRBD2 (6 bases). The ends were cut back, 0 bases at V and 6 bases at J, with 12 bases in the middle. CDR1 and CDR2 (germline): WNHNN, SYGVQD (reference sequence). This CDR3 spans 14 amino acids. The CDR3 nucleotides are TGCGCCAGCAGTGAGTCGGGAGGCGGGTTCGAGCAGTACTTC. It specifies CASSESGGGFEQYF.

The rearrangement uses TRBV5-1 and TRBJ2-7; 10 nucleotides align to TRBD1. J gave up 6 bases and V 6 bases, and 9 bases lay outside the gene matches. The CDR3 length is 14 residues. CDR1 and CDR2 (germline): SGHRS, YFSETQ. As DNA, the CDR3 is TGCGCCAGCAACCCCGGGACAGGGGCCATCGAGCAGTACTTC. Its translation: CASNPGTGAIEQYF. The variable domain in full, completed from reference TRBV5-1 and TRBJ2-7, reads KAGVTQTPRYLIKTRGQQVTLSCSPISGHRSVSWYQQTPGQGLQFLFEYFSETQRNKGNFPGRFSGRQFSNSRSEMNVSTLELGDSALYLCASNPGTGAIEQYFGPGTRLTVT.